This T cell receptor beta chain was retrieved from a study of cytomegalovirus exposure and HLA in healthy donors. About the study: As an earlier analysis found, roughly 180 million T cells yielded about 120 million unique TCR beta sequences.

Of note for this clone: As yet, its antigen is unknown.

Both 60 Vbeta primers and 13 Jbeta primers went into the PCR. The protocol was immunoSEQ multiplex PCR, while the TCRdb copy is restricted to in-frame clones and leaves out a portion. The sample consists of 210,000 or so clones, over 70% of them appearing once. The study, taken as a whole, reports: Later genetic work tied a missense DCLRE1C variant to beta-chain V and J trimming. Immune exposure data for these donors was limited to CMV serostatus. Being productive about 90% or about 30% of the time was typical of most TCR beta V segments in an earlier analysis.

Trimming cost V 5 bases and J 4 bases, with 6 bases left between them. This CDR3 has 12 residues. CDR1 is LNHDA, CDR2 SQIVND, per germline (reference sequence). The sample consisted of PBMCs. This clonotype was sampled from a woman aged 60-70 years in good health and CMV-seropositive. The J gene is TRBJ1-5, the V gene TRBV19, with D uncertain. Here the CDR3 DNA reads TGTGCCAGTAGTGTCTTTAATCAGCCCCAGCATTTT. This sequence encodes CASSVFNQPQHF.